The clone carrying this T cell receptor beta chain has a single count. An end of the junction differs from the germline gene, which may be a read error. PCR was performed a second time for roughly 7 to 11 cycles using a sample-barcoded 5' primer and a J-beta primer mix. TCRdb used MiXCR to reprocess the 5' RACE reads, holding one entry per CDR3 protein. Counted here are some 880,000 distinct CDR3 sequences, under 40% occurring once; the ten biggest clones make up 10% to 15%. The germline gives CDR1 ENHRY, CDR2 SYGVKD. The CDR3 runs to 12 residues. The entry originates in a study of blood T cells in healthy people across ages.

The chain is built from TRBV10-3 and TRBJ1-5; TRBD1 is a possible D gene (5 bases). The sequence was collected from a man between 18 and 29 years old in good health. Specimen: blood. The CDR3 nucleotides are TGTGCCGTCAGGGACCCAAATCAGCCCCAGCATTTT. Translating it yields CAVRDPNQPQHF.